The T cell receptor beta chain under discussion was sequenced for a study of cytomegalovirus exposure and HLA in healthy donors. General study points: A few CMV-associated chains were confirmed in vitro to be specific for CMV antigens. Listed as cytomegalovirus-associated were 150 to 200 TCR beta chains.

About this clone: Its antigen is not identified.

Germline V CDR1 and CDR2: SQVTM, ANQGSEA. With 4 bases removed from V and 0 bases from J, the gap between germline ends came to 7 bases. CDR3 size: 12 residues. Libraries were prepared by immunoSEQ multiplex PCR; TCRdb keeps only in-frame clonotypes and omits some of them. The sample gives over 200,000 clones, roughly 88% of which show up once; over 11% is in the top ten. The sample taken for sequencing was PBMCs. V is TRBV29-1 and J is TRBJ2-7; possible D gene TRBD2, 5 bases. The sequence was obtained from a woman aged 25 to 39 in good health and CMV-seropositive. CDR3 protein: CSVALVSYEQYF. The CDR3 DNA reads TGCAGCGTTGCACTAGTCTCCTACGAGCAGTACTTC.